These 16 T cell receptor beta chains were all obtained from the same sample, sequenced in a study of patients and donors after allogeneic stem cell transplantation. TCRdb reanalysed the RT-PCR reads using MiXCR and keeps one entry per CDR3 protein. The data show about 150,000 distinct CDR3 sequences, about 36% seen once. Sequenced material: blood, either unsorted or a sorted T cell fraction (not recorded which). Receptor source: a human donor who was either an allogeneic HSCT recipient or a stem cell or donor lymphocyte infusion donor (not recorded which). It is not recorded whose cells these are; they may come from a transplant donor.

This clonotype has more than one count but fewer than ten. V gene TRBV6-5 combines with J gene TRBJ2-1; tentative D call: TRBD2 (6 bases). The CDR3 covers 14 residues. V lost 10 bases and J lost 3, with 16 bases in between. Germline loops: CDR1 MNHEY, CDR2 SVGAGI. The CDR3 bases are TGTGCCACCCAGGGAGGAAGGGTCTACAATGAGCAGTTCTTC. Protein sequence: CATQGGRVYNEQFF.

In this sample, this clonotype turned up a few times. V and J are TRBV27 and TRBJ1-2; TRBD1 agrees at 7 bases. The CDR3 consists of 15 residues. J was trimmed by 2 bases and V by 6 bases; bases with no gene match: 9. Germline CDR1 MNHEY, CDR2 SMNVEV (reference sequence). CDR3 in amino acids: CASSPGPTGNYGYTF. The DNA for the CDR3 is TGTGCCAGCAGCCCCGGGCCGACAGGGAACTATGGCTACACCTTC.

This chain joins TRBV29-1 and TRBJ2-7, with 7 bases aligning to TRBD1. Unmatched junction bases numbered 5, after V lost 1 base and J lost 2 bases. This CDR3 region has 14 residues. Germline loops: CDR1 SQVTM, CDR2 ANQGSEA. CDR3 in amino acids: CSVEAQGFPYEQYF. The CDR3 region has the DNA TGCAGCGTTGAAGCACAGGGGTTCCCCTACGAGCAGTACTTC.

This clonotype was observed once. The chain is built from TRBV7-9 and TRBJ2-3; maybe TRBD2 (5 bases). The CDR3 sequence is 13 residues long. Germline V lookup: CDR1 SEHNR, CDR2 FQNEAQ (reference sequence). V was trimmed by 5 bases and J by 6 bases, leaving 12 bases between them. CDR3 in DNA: TGTGCCAGCAGCCCGGACTTCACGGATACGCAGTATTTT. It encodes CASSPDFTDTQYF.

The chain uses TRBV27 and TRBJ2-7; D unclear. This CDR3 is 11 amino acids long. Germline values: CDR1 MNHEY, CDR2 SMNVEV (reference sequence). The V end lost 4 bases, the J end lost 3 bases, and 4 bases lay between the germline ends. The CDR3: CASSSDYEQYF. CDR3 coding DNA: TGTGCCAGCAGTTCAGACTACGAGCAGTACTTC.

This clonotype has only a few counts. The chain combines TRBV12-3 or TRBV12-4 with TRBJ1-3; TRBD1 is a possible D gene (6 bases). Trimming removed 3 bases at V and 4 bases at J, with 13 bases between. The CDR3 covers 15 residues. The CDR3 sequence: CASSFPGGRGNTIYF. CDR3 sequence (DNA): TGTGCCAGCAGTTTTCCGGGGGGGCGAGGAAACACCATATATTTT.

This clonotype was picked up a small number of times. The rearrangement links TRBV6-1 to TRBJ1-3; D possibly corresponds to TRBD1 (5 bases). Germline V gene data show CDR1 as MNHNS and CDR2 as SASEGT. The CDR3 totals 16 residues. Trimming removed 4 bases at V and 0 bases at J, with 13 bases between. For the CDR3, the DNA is TGTGCCAGCAGTGTTTTACAGGCCGGCTCTGGAAACACCATATATTTT. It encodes CASSVLQAGSGNTIYF.

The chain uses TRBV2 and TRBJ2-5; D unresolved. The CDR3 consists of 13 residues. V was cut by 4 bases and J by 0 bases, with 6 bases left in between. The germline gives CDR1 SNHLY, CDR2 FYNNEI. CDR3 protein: CASSAADQETQYF. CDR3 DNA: TGTGCCAGCAGTGCGGCAGACCAAGAGACCCAGTACTTC.

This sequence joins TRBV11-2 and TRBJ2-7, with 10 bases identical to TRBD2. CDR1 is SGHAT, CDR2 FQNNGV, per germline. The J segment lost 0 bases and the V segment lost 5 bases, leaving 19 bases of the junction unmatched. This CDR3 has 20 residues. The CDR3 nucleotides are TGTGCCAGCAGCCATTCGGGACTAGCGACCTTCAGTCTTAGCTCCTACGAGCAGTACGTC. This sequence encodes CASSHSGLATFSLSSYEQYV.

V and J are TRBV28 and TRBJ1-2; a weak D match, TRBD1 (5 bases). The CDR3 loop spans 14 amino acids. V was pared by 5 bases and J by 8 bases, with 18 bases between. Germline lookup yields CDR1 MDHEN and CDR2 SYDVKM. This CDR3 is CASSPRTGRDGYTF. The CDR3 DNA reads TGTGCCAGCAGTCCGCGGACGGGCCGGGACGGCTACACCTTC.

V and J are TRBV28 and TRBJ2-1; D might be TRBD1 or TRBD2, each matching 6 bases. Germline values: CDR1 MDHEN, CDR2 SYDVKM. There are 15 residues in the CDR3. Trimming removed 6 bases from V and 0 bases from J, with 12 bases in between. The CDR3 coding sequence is TGTGCCAGCAGCCTCGGGGGCCTCTCCTACAATGAGCAGTTCTTC. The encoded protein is CASSLGGLSYNEQFF.

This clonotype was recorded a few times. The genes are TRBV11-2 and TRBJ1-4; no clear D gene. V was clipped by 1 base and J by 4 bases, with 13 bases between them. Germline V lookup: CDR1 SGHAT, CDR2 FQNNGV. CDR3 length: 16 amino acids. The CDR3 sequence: CASSLVSGLNNEKLFF. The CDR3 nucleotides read TGTGCCAGCAGCTTAGTATCAGGACTAAATAATGAAAAACTGTTTTTT.

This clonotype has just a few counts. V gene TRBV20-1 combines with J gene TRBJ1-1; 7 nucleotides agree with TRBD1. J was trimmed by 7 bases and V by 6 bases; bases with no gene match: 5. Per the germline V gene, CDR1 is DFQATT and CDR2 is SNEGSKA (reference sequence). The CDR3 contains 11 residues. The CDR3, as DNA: TGCAGTGCCCAAGGGGACAGTGAAGCTTTCTTT. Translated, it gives CSAQGDSEAFF.

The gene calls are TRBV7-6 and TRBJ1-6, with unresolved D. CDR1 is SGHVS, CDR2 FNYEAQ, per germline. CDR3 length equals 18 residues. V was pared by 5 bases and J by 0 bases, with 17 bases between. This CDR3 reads CASSQAVGISSYNSPLHF. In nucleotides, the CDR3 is TGTGCCAGCAGCCAGGCGGTTGGAATAAGCTCCTATAATTCACCCCTCCACTTT.

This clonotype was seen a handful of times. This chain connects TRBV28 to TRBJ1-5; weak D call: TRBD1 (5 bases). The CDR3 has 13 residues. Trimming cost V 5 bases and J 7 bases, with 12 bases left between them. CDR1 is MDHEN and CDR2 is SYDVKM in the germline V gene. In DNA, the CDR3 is TGTGCCAGCAGTAGGGGTAGATGGCAGCCCCAGCATTTT. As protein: CASSRGRWQPQHF.

The CDR3 nucleotides read TGTGCCAGCAGCTTAGCCGAGAAGGTGACAGCTAACTATGGCTACACCTTC. Encoded protein: CASSLAEKVTANYGYTF. J is TRBJ1-2 and V is TRBV11-2, with a tentative D call TRBD1 (5 bases). The CDR3 has 17 amino acids. The germline gives CDR1 SGHAT, CDR2 FQNNGV. V lost 1 base, J lost 0 bases, and 15 bases lay in between.